Following are 25 T cell receptor beta chains from one sample sequenced in a study of T cells after yellow fever vaccination. One entry per CDR3 protein results from TCRdb running MiXCR on the 5' RACE reads. Of 320,000 or so distinct CDR3 sequences in the sample, 8.1% were seen once. This sample comprised PBMCs, obtained roughly seven weeks after the first yellow fever vaccination. The receptors originated from a man younger than 30 who received the YFV17D yellow fever vaccine.

The J gene is TRBJ2-3, the V gene TRBV5-1; tentatively, D is TRBD1 or TRBD2 (6 bases each). From germline, CDR1 is SGHRS and CDR2 YFSETQ. V shed 4 bases and J shed 6 bases, with 15 bases lying between them. CDR3 length: 14 amino acids. The CDR3 protein is CASSPGGPGDTQYF. The CDR3 DNA reads TGCGCCAGCAGCCCTGGGGGGCCCGGCGATACGCAGTATTTT.

This clonotype was counted between two and nine times. The chain links TRBV6-5 to TRBJ2-7; maybe TRBD2 (7 bases). The CDR3 sequence is 14 residues long. Trimming removed 5 bases at V and 4 bases at J, with 15 bases between. Germline V CDR1 and CDR2: MNHEY, SVGAGI. The CDR3 protein is CASSLGGRVYEQYF. CDR3 sequence (DNA): TGTGCCAGCAGTCTCGGGGGGCGAGTATACGAGCAGTACTTC.

Ten or more counts support this clonotype. This chain links TRBV11-2 with TRBJ1-1; possible D gene TRBD1, 5 bases. CDR3 length: 13 residues. The germline V gene encodes CDR1 SGHAT and CDR2 FQNNGV. V was cut by 3 bases and J by 7 bases, with 12 bases left in between. The CDR3: CASSFKGRVEAFF. CDR3 DNA: TGTGCCAGCAGCTTCAAGGGGCGGGTTGAAGCTTTCTTT.

This clonotype was recorded many times. The gene calls are TRBV20-1 and TRBJ2-1; the D gene is possibly TRBD2 (5 bases). The V and J ends lost 0 bases and 1 base respectively, with 10 bases between them. CDR1 and CDR2 from the germline V gene are DFQATT and SNEGSKA (reference sequence). This CDR3 is 15 amino acids long. The CDR3 protein is CSARDGKLSYNEQFF. Here the CDR3 DNA reads TGCAGTGCTAGAGACGGGAAGTTGTCCTACAATGAGCAGTTCTTC.

The chain uses TRBV18 and TRBJ2-3, with a weak D call TRBD2 (5 bases). The CDR3 runs 13 residues. Germline assignment: CDR1 KGHSH and CDR2 LQKENI. V was shortened by 0 bases and J by 7 bases, with 8 bases between the two germline ends. CDR3 in DNA: TGTGCCAGCTCACCACCCCAGGACTATACGCAGTATTTT. Translating gives CASSPPQDYTQYF.

This clonotype was seen a handful of times. V is TRBV3-1 and J is TRBJ1-6, with D hard to call. Germline assignment: CDR1 LGHDT and CDR2 YNNKEL (reference sequence). This CDR3 is built from 14 residues. Trimming removed 1 base at V and 11 bases at J, with 12 bases between. The CDR3 DNA follows: TGTGCCAGCAGCCAAGTTTCGGAAAAGGCACCCCTCCACTTT. Its protein product is CASSQVSEKAPLHF.

J is TRBJ2-5 and V is TRBV3-1; D possibly uses TRBD1 or TRBD2 (6 bases each). Trimming left V 0 bases short and J 5 bases short, with 10 bases between. Germline V gives CDR1 LGHDT, CDR2 YNNKEL (reference sequence). The CDR3 contains 14 residues. The CDR3 sequence is CASSQDQGRETQYF. The CDR3 DNA sequence: TGTGCCAGCAGCCAAGATCAGGGGAGGGAGACCCAGTACTTC.

The chain uses TRBV6-5 and TRBJ2-3, with 7 bases identical to TRBD2. This CDR3 contains 17 residues. Germline loops: CDR1 MNHEY, CDR2 SVGAGI. J gave up 0 bases and V 0 bases, and 6 bases lay outside the gene matches. CDR3 sequence reads: CASSYSRGTPSTDTQYF. CDR3 nucleotides: TGTGCCAGCAGTTACTCGCGGGGGACCCCTAGCACAGATACGCAGTATTTT.

The chain couples TRBV12-3 or TRBV12-4 to TRBJ1-3; D is unresolved. The CDR3 spans 14 residues. V was clipped by 3 bases and J by 3 bases, with 9 bases between them. The CDR3 sequence is CASSLRGIGNTIYF. CDR3 bases: TGTGCCAGCAGTTTGAGAGGGATTGGAAACACCATATATTTT.

This clonotype was detected a few times. The chain joins TRBV19 to TRBJ1-1; 7 bases match TRBD1. V trimming: 7 bases; J trimming: 2 bases; junction bases outside the gene matches: 7. The CDR3 has 14 amino acids. The germline V gene encodes CDR1 LNHDA and CDR2 SQIVND (reference sequence). The CDR3 coding sequence is TGTGCCAGTACTCCTAACAGGGGAAACACTGAAGCTTTCTTT. Amino acid sequence: CASTPNRGNTEAFF.

This clonotype was seen a handful of times. The chain recombines TRBV25-1 with TRBJ2-5; perhaps D is TRBD1 or TRBD2 (6 bases each). Trimming took 3 bases from V and 5 from J, leaving 13 bases between them. CDR3 length equals 14 residues. Germline values: CDR1 MGHDK, CDR2 SYGVNS. Here the CDR3 reads CASSDVQGRETQYF. The CDR3, as DNA: TGTGCCAGCAGTGATGTTCAGGGGAGGGAGACCCAGTACTTC.

This clonotype was recorded at least ten times. The chain employs TRBV7-8 and TRBJ2-2, with D hard to call. Trimming shortened V by 6 bases and J by 0 bases, and 5 bases separated the two germline ends. CDR3 length: 13 amino acids. Per the germline V gene, CDR1 is SGHVS and CDR2 is FQNEAQ. In DNA form, the CDR3 reads TGTGCCAGCAGGAACACGAACACCGGGGAGCTGTTTTTT. It encodes CASRNTNTGELFF. Full variable domain (rest looked up from reference TRBV7-8 and TRBJ2-2): GAGVSQSPRYKVAKRGQDVALRCDPISGHVSLFWYQQALGQGPEFLTYFQNEAQLDKSGLPSDRFFAERPEGSVSTLKIQRTQQEDSAVYLCASRNTNTGELFFGEGSRLTVL.

The CDR3 nucleotides read TGTGCCAGCGGAGCCTCAGGGGGCTCCGATGGCTACACCTTC. Protein sequence: CASGASGGSDGYTF. The V and J genes are TRBV7-2 and TRBJ1-2, with 8 bases fitting TRBD1. The CDR3 has 14 residues. V was pared by 8 bases and J by 6 bases, with 11 bases of the junction left unmatched. CDR1 and CDR2 (germline): SGHTA, FQGNSA. The full variable domain, with the rest looked up from reference TRBV7-2 and TRBJ1-2, is GAGVSQSPSNKVTEKGKDVELRCDPISGHTALYWYRQSLGQGLEFLIYFQGNSAPDKSGLPSDRFSAERTGGSVSTLTIQRTQQEDSAVYLCASGASGGSDGYTFGSGTRLTVV.

This clonotype was counted between two and nine times. This chain joins TRBV29-1 and TRBJ2-5, with 8 bases matching TRBD2. The CDR3 contains 14 residues. With 6 bases clipped from V and 0 bases from J, the junction kept 6 bases outside the gene matches. Germline V gives CDR1 SQVTM, CDR2 ANQGSEA. This CDR3 reads CSVVGLVDQETQYF. For the CDR3, the DNA is TGCAGCGTGGTGGGACTAGTAGACCAAGAGACCCAGTACTTC.

This chain joins TRBV18 and TRBJ2-1; 8 positions match TRBD1. Germline assignment: CDR1 KGHSH and CDR2 LQKENI. The CDR3 runs to 18 residues. V lost 5 bases and J lost 0; bases outside the gene matches: 12. Here the CDR3 reads CASSSRAGGLSSYNEQFF. CDR3 bases: TGTGCCAGCTCATCGAGGGCAGGGGGCCTAAGCTCCTACAATGAGCAGTTCTTC.

This sequence joins TRBV10-3 and TRBJ1-5; no firm D call. Germline loops: CDR1 ENHRY, CDR2 SYGVKD. The CDR3 extends over 12 amino acids. Trimming stripped 0 bases from V and 14 bases from J, with 11 bases between. The CDR3 region is CAISESLTHKHF. The CDR3 DNA reads TGTGCCATCAGTGAGTCGCTCACCCACAAGCATTTT.

This chain joins TRBV4-2 and TRBJ1-6; 8 nucleotides align to TRBD1. V shed 3 bases, J shed 5 bases, and the junction held 6 bases outside the gene matches. Germline lookup yields CDR1 LGHNA and CDR2 YNFKEQ. This CDR3 spans 16 amino acids. CDR3 sequence: CASSQQGALDNSPLHF. CDR3 nucleotide sequence: TGTGCCAGCAGCCAGCAGGGGGCTCTGGATAATTCACCCCTCCACTTT.

This clonotype was counted a few times. V and J are TRBV7-2 and TRBJ2-2, with unresolved D. This CDR3 is 17 amino acids long. Trimming removed 0 bases at V and 0 bases at J, with 11 bases between. Germline V gene data show CDR1 as SGHTA and CDR2 as FQGNSA. CDR3 protein: CASSLAYAYSNTGELFF. DNA of the CDR3: TGTGCCAGCAGCTTAGCTTACGCGTATTCGAACACCGGGGAGCTGTTTTTT.

The chain joins TRBV4-1 to TRBJ2-7, with 8 bases fitting TRBD1. J was trimmed by 6 bases and V by 4 bases; bases with no gene match: 8. The CDR3 totals 14 residues. The germline CDR1 and CDR2 sequences are MGHRA and YSYEKL. The CDR3 loop is CASSLRTGTREQYV. The CDR3 coding sequence is TGCGCCAGCAGCCTCCGGACAGGGACACGCGAGCAGTACGTC.

This chain connects TRBV7-6 to TRBJ2-3; 8 bases map to TRBD1. With 2 bases clipped from V and 2 bases from J, the junction kept 12 bases outside the gene matches. The germline V gene encodes CDR1 SGHVS and CDR2 FNYEAQ. CDR3 length equals 18 residues. For the CDR3, the DNA is TGTGCCAGCAGCTTAAGTCCACGGCAGGGGGCCATCACAGATACGCAGTATTTT. This sequence encodes CASSLSPRQGAITDTQYF.

The gene calls are TRBV5-1 and TRBJ1-6; no reliable D call. There are 14 residues in the CDR3. V was trimmed by 0 bases and J by 8 bases, leaving 9 bases between them. Germline CDR1 SGHRS, CDR2 YFSETQ. CDR3 sequence reads: CASSLGQPYSPLHF. The CDR3 bases are TGCGCCAGCAGCTTGGGGCAGCCCTATTCACCCCTCCACTTT.

The V call is TRBV6-2 or TRBV6-3, the J call TRBJ2-2; 14 bases are shared with TRBD2. Germline CDR1 MNHEY, CDR2 SVGEGT. The CDR3 runs 20 residues. Trimming at V came to 2 bases and at J to 4 bases, leaving 12 bases not matched to a gene. CDR3 protein: CASSYAGLAGVLVLTGELFF. The CDR3 nucleotides are TGTGCCAGCAGTTACGCGGGACTAGCGGGGGTCTTAGTCCTCACCGGGGAGCTGTTTTTT.

The table lists this clonotype with a few counts. The rearrangement links TRBV5-1 to TRBJ2-3; the D gene is possibly TRBD2 (5 bases). The CDR3 spans 16 residues. The V gene's germline CDR1 is SGHRS and CDR2 YFSETQ. Trimming took off 0 bases at V and 2 bases at J, with 13 bases between the two ends. CDR3: CASSLGSGIYTDTQYF. The CDR3 DNA reads TGCGCCAGCAGCTTGGGATCGGGAATCTACACAGATACGCAGTATTTT.

This rearrangement joins TRBV20-1 to TRBJ1-1, with D uncertain. V was trimmed by 3 bases and J by 0 bases, leaving 8 bases between them. CDR1 and CDR2 from the germline V gene are DFQATT and SNEGSKA (reference sequence). The CDR3 covers 13 residues. The CDR3 DNA sequence: TGCAGTGCTAGTAGGGAGTTGAACACTGAAGCTTTCTTT. This translates into CSASRELNTEAFF.

The rearrangement links TRBV7-2 to TRBJ2-5; perhaps TRBD2 as D (6 bases). In germline, CDR1 is SGHTA, CDR2 FQGNSA. Trimming pared 4 bases from V and 5 bases from J, leaving 14 bases between. CDR3 length: 14 residues. CDR3 loop: CASSSALREETQYF. CDR3 DNA sequence: TGTGCCAGCAGCTCAGCCTTACGGGAGGAGACCCAGTACTTC.